The 16 T cell receptor beta chains listed next were all sequenced from one sample in a study of control samples from healthy donors and cancer patients. Assay used: immunoSEQ multiplex PCR; TCRdb lists only in-frame clones, some missing. The table has some 130,000 clones, about 93% seen once. Sequencing was done on a sample of PBMCs. All receptors come from a man over 45 with head and neck cancer.

V and J are TRBV3-1 (or the pseudogene TRBV3-2) and TRBJ2-1, with 8 bases fitting TRBD1. The V gene end was trimmed by 1 base and the J gene end by 8 bases; junction bases not matched to a gene: 10. Germline lookup yields CDR1 LGHDT and CDR2 YNNKEL (reference sequence). The CDR3 sequence is 16 residues long. CDR3 loop: CASSQVAGQGSDEQFF. In DNA, the CDR3 is TGTGCCAGCAGCCAAGTTGCCGGACAGGGATCTGATGAGCAGTTCTTC.

The CDR3 loop reads CSVSGASPKETQYF. CDR3 nucleotide sequence: TGCAGCGTTTCAGGGGCAAGCCCCAAAGAGACCCAGTACTTC. The chain is built from TRBV29-1 and TRBJ2-5, with D perhaps matching TRBD1 (6 bases). This CDR3 has 14 residues. Per germline, CDR1 SQVTM and CDR2 ANQGSEA. V was clipped by 5 bases and J by 3 bases, with 16 bases between them. Full variable domain (remainder filled in from reference TRBV29-1 and TRBJ2-5): SAVISQKPSRDICQRGTSLTIQCQVDSQVTMMFWYRQQPGQSLTLIATANQGSEATYESGFVIDKFPISRPNLTFSTLTVSNMSPEDSSIYLCSVSGASPKETQYFGPGTRLLVL.

The CDR3 is CAISDLLDSYGYTF. DNA for the CDR3: TGTGCCATCAGTGACCTTCTTGACAGCTATGGCTACACCTTC. This chain uses TRBV10-3 with TRBJ1-2, with a possible D match to TRBD1 (5 bases). Trimming pared 3 bases from V and 4 bases from J, leaving 12 bases between. Germline-derived CDR1 and CDR2 are ENHRY and SYGVKD. CDR3 length: 14 amino acids.

The V call is TRBV5-5, the J call TRBJ1-1; D unclear. With 4 bases removed from V and 7 bases from J, the gap between germline ends came to 14 bases. In germline, CDR1 is SGHKS, CDR2 YYEKEE (reference sequence). The CDR3 sequence is 13 residues long. As DNA, the CDR3 is TGTGCCAGCAGCCTTGATCTCCTGAATGAAGCTTTCTTT. This translates into CASSLDLLNEAFF.

CDR3 in DNA: TGTGCCAGCAATCCCCGTGGTGGTCGGAATTCACCCCTCCACTTT. Translated: CASNPRGGRNSPLHF. The rearrangement links TRBV2 to TRBJ1-6; D is ambiguous. V was trimmed by 7 bases and J by 7 bases, leaving 17 bases between them. The CDR3 is 15 amino acids. Looked up from germline, CDR1 is SNHLY and CDR2 is FYNNEI.

The genes are TRBV9 and TRBJ1-2; no clear D gene. This CDR3 has 13 residues. Germline V lookup: CDR1 SGDLS, CDR2 YYNGEE. Trimming pared 3 bases from V and 5 bases from J, leaving 11 bases between. CDR3: CASSATDSYGYTF. The DNA for the CDR3 is TGTGCCAGCAGCGCGACGGATTCTTATGGCTACACCTTC.

This clone was picked up a small number of times. The genes are TRBV12-2 and TRBJ2-3; no DNA check was done on the table's D call, TRBD2. TRBV12-2 is classified as a pseudogene. This CDR3 is 15 amino acids long. The CDR3 reads CASRLGGTSGGAEYF. In DNA form, the CDR3 reads TGTGCAAGTCGCTTAGGAGGGACTAGCGGGGGGGCCGAGTATTTT.

The chain uses TRBV3-1 (or the pseudogene TRBV3-2) and TRBJ2-3; 7 positions agree with TRBD2. Germline lookup yields CDR1 LGHDT and CDR2 YNNKEL (reference sequence). The length of the CDR3 is 17 residues. Trimming took 6 bases from V and 0 from J; bases not matched to a gene: 12. CDR3 sequence (DNA): TGTGCCAGCAGTAATTTTATCAGGGAGGGCAGCACAGATACGCAGTATTTT. This translates into CASSNFIREGSTDTQYF.

The CDR3: CASSPRQGTNEKLFF. The CDR3 coding sequence is TGTGCCAGCAGCCCCCGACAGGGAACTAATGAAAAACTGTTTTTT. This sequence joins TRBV7-6 and TRBJ1-4, with TRBD1 matching 7 bases. The CDR3 loop spans 15 amino acids. V trimming: 5 bases; J trimming: 1 base; junction bases outside the gene matches: 4. Germline V gene lookup returns CDR1 SGHVS and CDR2 FNYEAQ.

The V call is TRBV20-1, the J call TRBJ1-1; D may be TRBD1 (5 bases). Germline V gives CDR1 DFQATT, CDR2 SNEGSKA (reference sequence). This CDR3 is 9 amino acids long. CDR3 protein: CMIDSEAFF. In DNA form, the CDR3 reads TGCATGATAGACAGTGAAGCTTTCTTT.

V gene TRBV9 combines with J gene TRBJ1-2, with D possibly matching TRBD1 (6 bases). Germline CDR1 reads SGDLS; CDR2 reads YYNGEE. Trimming took off 0 bases at V and 2 bases at J, with 8 bases between the two ends. The CDR3 is made up of 14 amino acids. The CDR3 is CASSVGGGNYGYTF. CDR3 sequence (DNA): TGTGCCAGCAGCGTAGGCGGGGGCAACTATGGCTACACCTTC.

In nucleotides, the CDR3 is TGTGCCAGCAGTGAACGCAGGGACTCCTTGGGGAACACCATATATTTT. Translating gives CASSERRDSLGNTIYF. This rearrangement joins TRBV25-1 to TRBJ1-3, with TRBD1 as a possible D gene (5 bases). Trimming left V 2 bases short and J 7 bases short, with 18 bases between. From germline, CDR1 is MGHDK and CDR2 SYGVNS. The CDR3 length is 16 residues.

This rearrangement joins TRBV21-1 to TRBJ1-6. TRBV21-1 is a recognized pseudogene. The CDR3 consists of 14 residues. The DNA for the CDR3 is TGTGCCAGCAGCAGAAGAATAGTAGGTTCACCCCTCCACTTT. Translated: CASSRRIVGSPLHF.

The rearrangement joins TRBV5-1 to TRBJ1-2, with no clear D. V lost 2 bases and J 0 bases, leaving 8 bases between the germline ends. There are 14 residues in the CDR3. Germline V lookup: CDR1 SGHRS, CDR2 YFSETQ. The CDR3 nucleotides are TGCGCCAGCAGCTTAGGAACTTCTAACTATGGCTACACCTTC. Amino acids: CASSLGTSNYGYTF.

This chain joins TRBV13 and TRBJ2-7; possibly TRBD2 for D (5 bases). This CDR3 is built from 14 residues. Trimming stripped 5 bases from V and 0 bases from J, with 11 bases between. CDR1 is PRHDT and CDR2 is FYEKMQ in the germline V gene (reference sequence). CDR3 residues: CASSPHRGSYEQYF. CDR3 bases: TGTGCCAGCAGCCCCCATCGGGGCTCCTACGAGCAGTACTTC.

This chain connects TRBV5-6 to TRBJ1-4; D unclear. Germline assignment: CDR1 SGHDT and CDR2 YYEEEE. V gave up 0 bases and J gave up 3 bases, with 6 bases separating them. The CDR3 runs 14 residues. CDR3 loop: CASSLGQSNEKLFF. The CDR3 DNA sequence: TGTGCCAGCAGCTTGGGGCAGTCTAATGAAAAACTGTTTTTT.